This TCR beta chain derives from a study of blood T cell repertoires in COVID-19. Study in general: Samples of COVID-19 (acute and convalescent) were obtained from the United States, Italy and Spain. Sample material is recorded as cDNA or gDNA derived from T cells, B-cell-depleted T cells, or PBMCs.

The CDR3 is 13 amino acids. Trimming left V 0 bases short and J 7 bases short, with 7 bases between. Per the germline V gene, CDR1 is MNHNS and CDR2 is SASEGT. Study processing details: Reference gene primers were amplified, and this amplification served to estimate nucleated cell counts. Profiled with immunoSEQ multiplex PCR; TCRdb holds only in-frame clones, not every one. D and trimming were read from the DNA, whereas the V and J calls and clone size are those reported in that table. The repertoire holds around 300,000 clones, with 86% as singletons. The rearrangement joins TRBV6-1 to TRBJ1-5; D is ambiguous. The sequencing sample was made of peripheral blood. This receptor was taken from a young woman with active or convalescent COVID-19. CDR3 sequence: CASSEARPQPQHF. The CDR3 bases are TGTGCCAGCAGTGAAGCGCGGCCGCAGCCCCAGCATTTT.